These 28 T cell receptor beta chains share one sample of origin, sequenced in a study of T-cell reconstitution after alpha-beta-depleted transplantation in children. Construction of the TCRbeta library involved unique molecular identifiers. TCRdb itself ran the PCR reads through MiXCR, one entry per CDR3 protein. This sample has 500,000 to 750,000 distinct CDR3 sequences, with approximately 12% found just once. The specimen comprised PBMCs, mostly from graft donor cells, sampled 360 days after TCRalphabeta/CD19-depleted stem cell transplant. The receptor source for this set is a male patient younger than 18 who had a stem cell transplant for acute myeloid leukemia, so the T cells may come from the graft donor.

This clonotype was counted a few times. The chain has TRBV6-5 and TRBJ2-7, with TRBD2 as a possible D gene (6 bases). The V gene's germline CDR1 is MNHEY and CDR2 SVGAGI. The CDR3 contains 15 residues. V dropped 0 bases and J dropped 0 bases, with 9 bases sitting between them. CDR3 DNA: TGTGCCAGCAGTTACTCGGAGGGACCCTCCTACGAGCAGTACTTC. Protein sequence: CASSYSEGPSYEQYF.

There are a few counts of this clonotype. This sequence joins TRBV12-3 or TRBV12-4 and TRBJ2-7, with 12 bases identical to TRBD1. V gave up 3 bases and J gave up 3 bases; unmatched junction bases: 3. This CDR3 region has 15 residues. Here the CDR3 DNA reads TGTGCCAGCAGTTTTTGGGACAGGGGGCTCTACGAGCAGTACTTC. Its translation: CASSFWDRGLYEQYF.

This chain joins TRBV20-1 and TRBJ2-5, with 10 bases lining up with TRBD2. The CDR3 consists of 15 residues. V lost 5 bases and J lost 4; bases outside the gene matches: 10. The germline CDR1 and CDR2 sequences are DFQATT and SNEGSKA (reference sequence). CDR3 DNA: TGCAGTGCTCTTCCAAGCGGGAGGGTAGGAGAGACCCAGTACTTC. It codes for CSALPSGRVGETQYF.

This sequence joins TRBV9 and TRBJ1-1; possible D gene TRBD1, 5 bases. Per germline, CDR1 SGDLS and CDR2 YYNGEE. There are 16 residues in the CDR3. V dropped 0 bases and J dropped 1 base, with 13 bases sitting between them. The CDR3 sequence is CASSVGMGQANTEAFF. CDR3 sequence (DNA): TGTGCCAGCAGCGTAGGGATGGGGCAGGCGAACACTGAAGCTTTCTTT.

This clonotype was counted between two and nine times. The chain carries TRBV20-1 and TRBJ2-3; 9 positions match TRBD2. This CDR3 has 15 amino acids. Per germline, CDR1 DFQATT and CDR2 SNEGSKA (reference sequence). The V gene end was trimmed by 6 bases and the J gene end by 0 bases; junction bases not matched to a gene: 7. For the CDR3, the DNA is TGCAGTGCAGAGGTCCTAGCGGGGAGCACAGATACGCAGTATTTT. Its protein product is CSAEVLAGSTDTQYF.

This clonotype occurred once. This sequence joins TRBV6-2 or TRBV6-3 and TRBJ1-2; perhaps TRBD1 as D (5 bases). Germline CDR1 is MNHEY and CDR2 is SVGEGT. The CDR3 spans 13 residues. V was cut by 5 bases and J by 7 bases, with 14 bases left in between. The CDR3 region has the DNA TGTGCCAGCAGTCCTGCAGGGTGGAGTGGCTACACCTTC. Its translation: CASSPAGWSGYTF.

This chain joins TRBV7-2 and TRBJ2-1; D may be TRBD1 (5 bases). CDR1 and CDR2 (germline): SGHTA, FQGNSA. Trimming cost V 4 bases and J 7 bases, with 11 bases left between them. This CDR3 has 13 amino acids. CDR3 protein: CASSSRVWNEQFF. The DNA for the CDR3 is TGTGCCAGCAGCTCCAGGGTTTGGAATGAGCAGTTCTTC.

V usage is TRBV9 and J usage is TRBJ2-1, with D unresolved. The CDR3 loop spans 16 amino acids. The germline V gene has CDR1 SGDLS and CDR2 YYNGEE. V was pared by 0 bases and J by 0 bases, with 10 bases between. This chain's CDR3 is CASSVDPSGSYNEQFF. The CDR3 nucleotides read TGTGCCAGCAGCGTAGATCCCTCGGGCTCCTACAATGAGCAGTTCTTC.

The V call is TRBV4-2, the J call TRBJ2-7, with D possibly being TRBD1 (6 bases). V shed 0 bases and J shed 6 bases, with 18 bases lying between them. This CDR3 comprises 16 residues. CDR1 LGHNA and CDR2 YNFKEQ come from the germline V gene. The CDR3: CASSQDGYRDGREQYF. The CDR3 nucleotides read TGTGCCAGCAGCCAAGATGGGTACAGGGATGGTCGCGAGCAGTACTTC.

V gene TRBV5-1 combines with J gene TRBJ2-7; maybe TRBD2 (7 bases). V was cut by 7 bases and J by 4 bases, with 24 bases left in between. The CDR3 length is 16 residues. The germline CDR1 and CDR2 sequences are SGHRS and YFSETQ. The CDR3: CASGSSGGGSLYEQYF. The CDR3 DNA reads as TGCGCCAGCGGGAGTTCTGGGGGCGGGAGTTTGTACGAGCAGTACTTC.

The gene calls are TRBV19 and TRBJ2-5, with D perhaps matching TRBD2 (6 bases). Trimming left V 6 bases short and J 8 bases short, with 19 bases between. This CDR3 has 14 residues. Germline-derived CDR1 and CDR2 are LNHDA and SQIVND (reference sequence). As DNA, the CDR3 is TGTGCCAGTAGGGAGACTAGATCCAAAGGTACCCAGTACTTC. Its translation is CASRETRSKGTQYF.

The rearrangement links TRBV7-2 to TRBJ2-1; TRBD1 matches at 8 bases. There are 17 residues in the CDR3. Germline CDR1 SGHTA, CDR2 FQGNSA. Losses at the gene ends were 4 bases for V and 1 base for J; bases not matched to a gene: 9. The CDR3 coding sequence is TGTGCCAGCAGCTCCAGGACAGGGATGAAATCCTACAATGAGCAGTTCTTC. This codes for CASSSRTGMKSYNEQFF.

In DNA, the CDR3 is TGTGCCAGCAGCCAAGATCCCCCCGGGACAGGGGGGACCTACGAGCAGTACTTC. It yields the protein CASSQDPPGTGGTYEQYF. The chain uses TRBV4-2 and TRBJ2-7; TRBD1 matches at 11 bases. The germline V gene has CDR1 LGHNA and CDR2 YNFKEQ. This CDR3 has 18 residues. The V gene end was trimmed by 0 bases and the J gene end by 2 bases; junction bases not matched to a gene: 9.

This clonotype turned up a few times. V is TRBV5-6 and J is TRBJ2-3; 11 nucleotides agree with TRBD2. Germline assignment: CDR1 SGHDT and CDR2 YYEEEE. The CDR3 has 19 amino acids. V lost 4 bases, J lost 2 bases, and 15 bases stayed unmatched. The CDR3 loop is CASSPLAGAERGPTDTQYF. CDR3 coding DNA: TGTGCCAGCAGCCCACTAGCGGGAGCGGAGAGGGGCCCCACAGATACGCAGTATTTT.

The rearrangement uses TRBV28 and TRBJ1-1; unclear D gene. From germline, CDR1 is MDHEN and CDR2 SYDVKM. The V end was cut by 3 bases, the J end by 8 bases, with 10 bases between. The length of the CDR3 is 12 residues. The CDR3 reads CASSFRGGEAFF. CDR3 coding DNA: TGTGCCAGCAGTTTCCGGGGAGGAGAAGCTTTCTTT. The whole variable domain, remainder taken from reference TRBV28 and TRBJ1-1, is DVKVTQSSRYLVKRTGEKVFLECVQDMDHENMFWYRQDPGLGLRLIYFSYDVKMKEKGDIPEGYSVSREKKERFSLILESASTNQTSMYLCASSFRGGEAFFGQGTRLTVV.

This chain joins TRBV12-3 or TRBV12-4 and TRBJ1-2; 10 positions agree with TRBD1. The CDR3 contains 15 residues. V was pared by 8 bases and J by 5 bases, with 11 bases of the junction left unmatched. CDR3 sequence: CASRRDRGPLYGYTF. The CDR3 DNA follows: TGTGCCAGCCGGAGGGACAGGGGTCCTCTTTATGGCTACACCTTC.

This clonotype was seen a few times. The chain recombines TRBV25-1 with TRBJ2-3, with TRBD2 matching over 9 bases. J was trimmed by 0 bases and V by 5 bases; bases with no gene match: 6. This CDR3 has 16 residues. Germline loops: CDR1 MGHDK, CDR2 SYGVNS. CDR3 sequence reads: CASSIVTSGSTDTQYF. Here the CDR3 DNA reads TGTGCCAGCAGTATAGTGACTAGCGGAAGCACAGATACGCAGTATTTT.

The chain couples TRBV6-2 or TRBV6-3 to TRBJ2-1; no reliable D call. There are 13 residues in the CDR3. Trimming shortened V by 4 bases and J by 9 bases, and 13 bases separated the two germline ends. Germline assignment: CDR1 MNHEY and CDR2 SVGEGT. The CDR3 loop is CASSSGPLGEQFF. DNA of the CDR3: TGTGCCAGCAGTTCCGGGCCCTTGGGTGAGCAGTTCTTC.

The chain's CDR3 is CASSLDQNTEAFF. The CDR3 DNA follows: TGTGCCAGCAGCTTAGACCAAAACACTGAAGCTTTCTTT. The rearrangement links TRBV7-3 to TRBJ1-1, with no clear D. CDR1 is SGHTA and CDR2 is FQGTGA in the germline V gene. This CDR3 comprises 13 residues. V shed 2 bases and J shed 2 bases, with 6 bases lying between them.

In this sample, this clonotype turned up many times. This chain links TRBV15 with TRBJ2-1, with D tentatively TRBD1 (6 bases). CDR1 is LNHNV and CDR2 is YYDKDF in the germline V gene (reference sequence). The CDR3 runs to 15 residues. The ends were cut back, 1 base at V and 3 bases at J, with 10 bases in the middle. CDR3 region: CATSRVETGYNEQFF. For the CDR3, the DNA is TGTGCCACCAGCAGAGTGGAGACAGGCTACAATGAGCAGTTCTTC. Looking up the rest from reference TRBV15 and TRBJ2-1 gives the full variable domain: DAMVIQNPRYQVTQFGKPVTLSCSQTLNHNVMYWYQQKSSQAPKLLFHYYDKDFNNEADTPDNFQSRRPNTSFCFLDIRSPGLGDTAMYLCATSRVETGYNEQFFGPGTRLTVL.

This clonotype was detected many times. The V gene is TRBV2, the J gene TRBJ2-2, with 9 bases that match TRBD1. Trimming at V came to 6 bases and at J to 6 bases, leaving 5 bases not matched to a gene. CDR1 and CDR2 from the germline V gene are SNHLY and FYNNEI. The CDR3 sequence is 14 residues long. The CDR3 region is CASRDRGWAGELFF. The DNA of the CDR3 is TGTGCCAGCAGGGACAGGGGTTGGGCCGGGGAGCTGTTTTTT.

This clonotype was counted many times. The gene calls are TRBV15 and TRBJ2-5; D assignment may be TRBD1 or TRBD2 (5 bases each). V was trimmed by 0 bases and J by 5 bases, leaving 13 bases between them. Germline values: CDR1 LNHNV, CDR2 YYDKDF (reference sequence). CDR3 size: 15 residues. The CDR3 here is CATSRDREGRETQYF. The CDR3, as DNA: TGTGCCACCAGCAGAGATCGTGAGGGGCGGGAGACCCAGTACTTC.

The V gene is TRBV10-3, the J gene TRBJ2-4, with TRBD1 matching 9 bases. The trim removed 2 bases at V and 6 bases at J, leaving 5 bases unmatched. The germline V gene encodes CDR1 ENHRY and CDR2 SYGVKD. The CDR3 is made up of 15 amino acids. Written as DNA, the CDR3 is TGTGCCATCAGTGAGCCTTGGACAGGGGCAAACATTCAGTACTTC. Amino acid sequence: CAISEPWTGANIQYF.

The chain combines TRBV3-1 with TRBJ2-3, with D perhaps given as TRBD1 or TRBD2 (5 bases each). Germline assignment: CDR1 LGHDT and CDR2 YNNKEL (reference sequence). CDR3 length: 15 amino acids. V was trimmed by 4 bases and J by 3 bases, leaving 14 bases between them. CDR3 in DNA: TGTGCCAGCAGCCCTCCCGAGGGGCTTACAGATACGCAGTATTTT. This sequence encodes CASSPPEGLTDTQYF.

The chain couples TRBV11-2 to TRBJ2-1, with 12 bases identical to TRBD2. Trimming removed 1 base from V and 4 bases from J; junction bases left unmatched: 5. Germline values: CDR1 SGHAT, CDR2 FQNNGV. The CDR3 covers 17 residues. CDR3 loop: CASSLGLAGARYNEQFF. CDR3 DNA sequence: TGTGCCAGCAGCTTAGGACTAGCGGGAGCTCGGTACAATGAGCAGTTCTTC. Looking up the rest from reference TRBV11-2 and TRBJ2-1 gives the full variable domain: EAGVAQSPRYKIIEKRQSVAFWCNPISGHATLYWYQQILGQGPKLLIQFQNNGVVDDSQLPKDRFSAERLKGVDSTLKIQPAKLEDSAVYLCASSLGLAGARYNEQFFGPGTRLTVL.

The rearrangement joins TRBV12-3 or TRBV12-4 to TRBJ1-2, with D maybe TRBD1 (5 bases). This CDR3 comprises 14 residues. Trimming shortened V by 8 bases and J by 5 bases, and 18 bases separated the two germline ends. The CDR3 loop is CASRKRGGEYGYTF. The CDR3 DNA sequence: TGTGCCAGCCGGAAGCGGGGCGGCGAATATGGCTACACCTTC.

This clonotype has only a few counts. The rearrangement links TRBV12-5 to TRBJ1-5; D gene ambiguous. CDR3 size: 13 residues. The V end lost 1 base, the J end lost 9 bases, and 10 bases lay between the germline ends. Germline assignment: CDR1 LGHNT and CDR2 FRNRAP. CDR3 residues: CASGLDRGRPQHF. The CDR3 nucleotides read TGTGCTAGTGGTTTGGACAGAGGGAGGCCCCAGCATTTT.

The chain carries TRBV20-1 and TRBJ1-5; D is ambiguous. V lost 4 bases to trimming and J lost 7 bases, with 17 bases between them. The CDR3 length is 14 residues. From germline, CDR1 is DFQATT and CDR2 SNEGSKA (reference sequence). The CDR3 bases are TGCAGTGCTATCGGCCGGCATCCGATCCAGCCCCAGCATTTT. Translation gives CSAIGRHPIQPQHF.